Listed here are 7 T cell receptor beta chains from one sample, sequenced in a study of identical twins. A single record per CDR3 protein comes from TCRdb applying MiXCR to the 5' RACE reads. The repertoire consists of roughly 260,000 distinct CDR3 sequences, with about an eighth occurring once and the leading ten covering 7% to 9%. Input material: memory (CD45RO+) T cells sorted from blood. The receptor source for this set is a woman between 18 and 29 years old in good health.

This clonotype turned up a few times. V is TRBV9 and J is TRBJ2-3; D call uncertain. Germline CDR1 reads SGDLS; CDR2 reads YYNGEE. CDR3 length: 18 amino acids. Trimming pared 4 bases from V and 9 bases from J, leaving 30 bases between. The chain's CDR3 is CASSISGLRGPPSRTQYF. In nucleotides, the CDR3 is TGTGCCAGCAGCATCTCGGGCCTCCGAGGACCCCCTTCTAGGACGCAGTATTTT.

The chain carries TRBV7-2 and TRBJ2-3; D unclear. The CDR3 runs to 12 residues. V was shortened by 4 bases and J by 6 bases, with 8 bases between the two germline ends. Germline V gene lookup returns CDR1 SGHTA and CDR2 FQGNSA. The CDR3 DNA is TGTGCCAGCAGCTCTAGTCGTGATACGCAGTATTTT. This encodes CASSSSRDTQYF.

The J gene is TRBJ2-7, the V gene TRBV6-1, with D perhaps matching TRBD1 (5 bases). CDR1 is MNHNS and CDR2 is SASEGT in the germline V gene. The CDR3 extends over 13 amino acids. Trimming took off 10 bases at V and 3 bases at J, with 16 bases between the two ends. The CDR3 loop is CAITDSTVYEQYF. In nucleotides, the CDR3 is TGTGCCATAACTGACAGTACCGTCTACGAGCAGTACTTC.

The chain joins TRBV6-1 to TRBJ2-5, with D perhaps TRBD2 (5 bases). Trimming cost V 6 bases and J 4 bases, with 12 bases left between them. The CDR3 length is 13 residues. Germline-derived CDR1 and CDR2 are MNHNS and SASEGT. CDR3 loop: CASRRAGGETQYF. In DNA, the CDR3 is TGTGCCAGCAGACGAGCCGGAGGAGAGACCCAGTACTTC.

Concerning this clonotype itself: A junction end diverges from the germline sequence, so it may reflect a read error. In DNA form, the CDR3 reads TGTGCTAGCAGTGCAGGAGTTTGGAACAGCAATCAGCCCCAGCATTTT. Amino acid sequence: CASSAGVWNSNQPQHF. The chain recombines TRBV7-7 with TRBJ1-5; no clear D gene. There are 16 residues in the CDR3. CDR1 is SSHAT and CDR2 is FNYEAQ in the germline V gene (reference sequence).

The genes are TRBV7-6 and TRBJ2-1; D is perhaps TRBD2 (5 bases). Per germline, CDR1 SGHVS and CDR2 FNYEAQ. With 2 bases removed from V and 0 bases from J, the gap between germline ends came to 17 bases. The CDR3 is 18 amino acids. CDR3 sequence: CASSLRTTVGNSYNEQFF. In DNA form, the CDR3 reads TGTGCCAGCAGCTTAAGGACCACCGTCGGGAACTCCTACAATGAGCAGTTCTTC.

This clonotype occurred many times. The genes are TRBV5-1 and TRBJ2-7; 7 nucleotides agree with TRBD2. The CDR3 has 13 residues. Looked up from germline, CDR1 is SGHRS and CDR2 is YFSETQ. J lost 1 base, V lost 5 bases, and 3 bases had no gene match. The chain's CDR3 is CASRAAGSYEQYF. DNA for the CDR3: TGCGCCAGCAGGGCAGCGGGATCCTACGAGCAGTACTTC.